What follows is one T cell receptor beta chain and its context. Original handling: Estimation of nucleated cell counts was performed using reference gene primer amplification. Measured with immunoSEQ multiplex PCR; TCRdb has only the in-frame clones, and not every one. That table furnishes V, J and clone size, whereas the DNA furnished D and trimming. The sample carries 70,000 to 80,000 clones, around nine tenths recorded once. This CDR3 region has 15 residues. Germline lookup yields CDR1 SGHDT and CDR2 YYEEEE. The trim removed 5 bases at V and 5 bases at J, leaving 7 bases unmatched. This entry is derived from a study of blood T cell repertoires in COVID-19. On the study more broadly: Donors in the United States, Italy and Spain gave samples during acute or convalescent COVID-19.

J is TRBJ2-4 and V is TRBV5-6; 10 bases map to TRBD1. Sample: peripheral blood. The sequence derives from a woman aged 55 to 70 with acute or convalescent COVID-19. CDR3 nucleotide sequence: TGTGCCAGCAGTTTGACAGGGGGCCGGCAAAACATTCAGTACTTC. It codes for CASSLTGGRQNIQYF. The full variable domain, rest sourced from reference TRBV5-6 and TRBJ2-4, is DAGVTQSPTHLIKTRGQQVTLRCSPKSGHDTVSWYQQALGQGPQFIFQYYEEEERQRGNFPDRFSGHQFPNYSSELNVNALLLGDSALYLCASSLTGGRQNIQYFGAGTRLSVL.